Below are 4 T cell receptor beta chains sequenced from a single sample in a study of T-cell reconstitution after alpha-beta-depleted transplantation in children. TCRbeta library construction was performed incorporating unique molecular identifiers. From the PCR reads, TCRdb called clonotypes with MiXCR, one entry per CDR3 protein. The sample lists approximately 590,000 distinct CDR3 sequences, roughly a tenth occurring once. The sample in question was PBMCs from the stem cell graft donor, obtained from the stem cell graft. These receptors were obtained from a human donor who donated a stem cell graft to a child with acute myeloid leukemia.

This clonotype was counted between two and nine times. As DNA, the CDR3 is TGTGCCAGCACTCATAACAGTAACATTCAGTACTTC. Its protein product is CASTHNSNIQYF. V usage is TRBV12-3 or TRBV12-4 and J usage is TRBJ2-4; D is uncertain. This CDR3 spans 12 amino acids. The V and J ends lost 7 bases and 7 bases respectively, with 11 bases between them.

V usage is TRBV7-9 and J usage is TRBJ2-6, with TRBD1 identical over 9 bases. V lost 5 bases and J lost 7; bases outside the gene matches: 9. This CDR3 has 16 residues. Germline V gene data show CDR1 as SEHNR and CDR2 as FQNEAQ (reference sequence). CDR3 region: CASSPSGTGIANVLTF. The CDR3 DNA sequence: TGTGCCAGCAGCCCCAGCGGGACAGGGATTGCCAACGTCCTGACTTTC.

The chain employs TRBV19 and TRBJ2-2; weak D call: TRBD2 (5 bases). V was pared by 1 base and J by 3 bases, with 12 bases between. Germline assignment: CDR1 LNHDA and CDR2 SQIVND (reference sequence). The CDR3 has 16 residues. The CDR3 loop is CASSIARTSYTGELFF. The CDR3 DNA reads TGTGCCAGTAGTATAGCCCGGACTTCCTACACCGGGGAGCTGTTTTTT.

This clonotype was seen only a few times. The chain has TRBV24-1 and TRBJ2-3; TRBD2 might be the D (6 bases). Trimming took off 3 bases at V and 1 base at J, with 10 bases between the two ends. The CDR3 has 15 residues. The germline V gene has CDR1 KGHDR and CDR2 SFDVKD. In DNA, the CDR3 is TGTGCCACCAGTGATGTGGGGGAGGGCACAGATACGCAGTATTTT. Translation gives CATSDVGEGTDTQYF.